Sequencing of this TCR beta chain was carried out in a study of control samples from healthy donors and cancer patients. Germline-derived CDR1 and CDR2 are LNHDA and SQIVND (reference sequence). The V and J ends lost 5 bases and 5 bases respectively, with 13 bases between them. This CDR3 region has 14 residues. Some clones are missing from TCRdb's copy, which holds only in-frame ones; the method was immunoSEQ multiplex PCR. The repertoire holds 84,000 or so clones, with 65% to 90% as singletons. The source material was PBMCs. V gene TRBV19 combines with J gene TRBJ1-5, with no clear D. The receptor's source is a man in his 60s with head and neck cancer. CDR3: CASSPPFGYQPQHF. The CDR3 DNA sequence: TGTGCCAGTAGTCCCCCCTTTGGCTATCAGCCCCAGCATTTT.